Included here is one T cell receptor (beta chain) sequence, with context. The roughly 120-subject validation cohort, separate from the approximately 670-subject first cohort, included the donors. These data come from a study of cytomegalovirus exposure and HLA in healthy donors. Produced via immunoSEQ multiplex PCR; TCRdb's table is partial and in-frame only. The data contain 150,000 to 200,000 clones, about 96% of them singletons. V lost 0 bases and J 4 bases, leaving 13 bases between the germline ends. CDR1 and CDR2 (germline): SGHRS, YFSETQ. This CDR3 region has 15 residues. Sequencing was performed on PBMCs. V gene TRBV5-1 combines with J gene TRBJ2-5; no clear D. This TCR came from a woman in her late teens or twenties in good health and CMV-seronegative. The CDR3 coding sequence is TGCGCCAGCAGCTTGGATATGAAGCGAGCAGAGACCCAGTACTTC. Translated: CASSLDMKRAETQYF.